This record concerns one T cell receptor (beta chain) sequence. This sample is drawn from a study of CD8 T cells in Susac syndrome. Reverse transcription of about 0.45 to 1 ug RNA was performed with random hexamers. An immunoSEQ multiplex PCR generated amplified TCR beta CDR3 products spanning 54 Vbeta and 13 Jbeta. Each CDR3 protein gets one entry after TCRdb re-called the immunoSEQ multiplex PCR reads with MiXCR. Of about 210,000 distinct CDR3 sequences detected, 95% appear once; the ten largest clones hold 0.08% to 0.095%. The V gene end was trimmed by 2 bases and the J gene end by 3 bases; junction bases not matched to a gene: 5. The CDR3 is made up of 15 amino acids. The V gene's germline CDR1 is SQVTM and CDR2 ANQGSEA.

This TCR was recovered from a human donor with multiple sclerosis. The sample was CD4+ T cells from PBMCs. The rearrangement joins TRBV29-1 to TRBJ2-7, with 12 bases matching TRBD2. The CDR3 DNA reads TGCAGCGTTGAACTCGGACTAGCGGGGAACTACGAGCAGTACTTC. The encoded protein is CSVELGLAGNYEQYF.